The T cell receptor beta chain described here comes from a study of brain T cells in children with intractable seizures (TCRdb year 2021). For the wider study: Resected brain tissue from some 53 pediatric epilepsy surgery cases was first screened for immune gene transcripts using a NanoString immunology panel. Eight of the 12 selected surgery cases also had pre-surgery blood sequenced, which left four cases with brain tissue only. Study-wide findings and limitations: Viral specificity was inferred only from CDR3 sequence similarity, and patients' HCMV serostatus was unknown. Sequencing depth differed between pre- and post-surgery blood, so clones missing from the pre-surgery sample may reflect undersampling.

Reading the germline V gene gives CDR1 SGHTA and CDR2 FQGTGA. A distance of 20 bases separates the germline ends of V and J, which lose 5 bases and 0 bases respectively. Counted from cysteine to phenylalanine, this CDR3 has 19 amino acids. The sequence is cut down to CDR3 DNA, 57 bases in frame from base 1. Per the publication, the time point label means: blood from clinic visit 5 months post-surgery; TSC patient then seizure free. The surgery cases showing the highest brain T cell transcript signatures were chosen for TCR beta chain sequencing of brain tissue and, when available, of blood. Before surgery, patients had received at least one anti-epileptic drug. The TCR-sequenced patients were children whose drug-resistant epilepsy was caused by tuberous sclerosis complex, focal cortical dysplasia, Rasmussen encephalitis or hemimegalencephaly. The Monarch genomic DNA purification kit was used to extract bulk genomic DNA from unsorted brain tissue and whole blood.

The immunoSEQ assay was used to generate TCR beta chain sequences from genomic DNA. The original pipeline was this. CDR3 sequences that did not begin with the conserved framework cysteine at position 104 were removed by hand. To get clonality, the normalized Shannon's Diversity Index was subtracted from one, giving values from 0 (maximal diversity) to 1 (oligoclonal). To check whether a given CDR3 had different frequencies in two samples, for example brain versus blood, chi-squared comparison-of-proportions tests were used. Public clonotypes were identified by searching immuneACCESS, and similarity to known antiviral clonotypes was assessed with the VDJdb browser. Sourced from immuneACCESS, this table was stored by TCRdb with only in-frame sequences that have V and J called. A share of the clones is absent; for the studies checked, an unresolved V gene accounts for under half, and the remainder has no known explanation. That table furnishes V, J and clone size, whereas the DNA furnished D and trimming. The sample has a few hundred thousand clones on record, roughly 93% of them singletons. Around 5% of the sample is held by the ten biggest clonotypes.

The table lists this clone with a count of one. The antigen it binds to is not known. Per-base quality was not reported, and no clone a single base away is much larger than it. This TCR derives from a boy younger than two with tuberous sclerosis and intractable seizures. Here the chain combines TRBV7-3 and TRBJ2-6; the D gene is possibly TRBD1 or TRBD2, with 5 bases matching each. The sample consisted of peripheral blood, taken less than 6 months after surgery. CDR3 loop: CASSPHRRVRGSGANVLTF. In nucleotides, the sequence is TGTGCCAGCAGCCCCCATCGCAGGGTCCGGGGCTCTGGGGCCAACGTCCTGACTTTC.